The entry below gives a single TCR beta chain sequence along with its context. This entry is derived from a study of Graves' ophthalmopathy and Graves' hyperthyroidism. Germline CDR1 reads MGHDK; CDR2 reads SYGVNS. The CDR3 runs to 11 residues. The V segment lost 1 base and the J segment 12 bases; nucleotides outside the gene matches: 2. Amplified TCR beta CDR3 regions were obtained using RNA transcripts as template. The library came from an HTBI-primed first-round RT-PCR and a second-round multiplex PCR. TCRdb re-called the multiplex PCR reads with MiXCR, one entry per CDR3 protein. There are approximately 640,000 distinct CDR3 sequences in the sample; roughly two fifths occur only once, and 3% to 3.5% lies in the top ten.

The chain combines TRBV25-1 with TRBJ2-7; TRBD2 aligns across 8 bases. Sequencing used peripheral blood. The sequence was collected from an adult man with Graves' ophthalmopathy. In DNA form, the CDR3 reads TGTGCCAGCAGTGAATCGGGAGGGGGGTACTTC. It is translated as CASSESGGGYF.